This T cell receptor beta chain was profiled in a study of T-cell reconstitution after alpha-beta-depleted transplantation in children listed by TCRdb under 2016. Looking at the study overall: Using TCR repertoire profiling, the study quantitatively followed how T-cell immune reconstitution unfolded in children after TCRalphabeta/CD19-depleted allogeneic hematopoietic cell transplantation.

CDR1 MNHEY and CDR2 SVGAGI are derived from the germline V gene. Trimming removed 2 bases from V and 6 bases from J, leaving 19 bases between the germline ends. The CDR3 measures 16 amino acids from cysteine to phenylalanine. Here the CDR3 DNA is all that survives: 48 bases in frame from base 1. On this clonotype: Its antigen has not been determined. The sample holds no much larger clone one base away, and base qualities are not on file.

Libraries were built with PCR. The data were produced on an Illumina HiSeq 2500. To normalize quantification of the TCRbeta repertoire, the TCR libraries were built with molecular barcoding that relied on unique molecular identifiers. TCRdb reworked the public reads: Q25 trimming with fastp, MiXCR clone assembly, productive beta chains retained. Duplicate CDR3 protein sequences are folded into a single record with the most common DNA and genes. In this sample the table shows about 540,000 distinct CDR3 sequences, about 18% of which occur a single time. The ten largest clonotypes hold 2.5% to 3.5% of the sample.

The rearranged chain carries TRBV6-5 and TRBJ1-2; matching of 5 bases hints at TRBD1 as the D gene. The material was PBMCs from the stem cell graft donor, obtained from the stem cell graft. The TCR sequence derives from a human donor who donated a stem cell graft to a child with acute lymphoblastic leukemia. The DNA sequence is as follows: TGTGCCAGCAGTTACCTGCCTGGGGCGCGAGTAGATGGCTACACCTTC. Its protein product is CASSYLPGARVDGYTF.